This T cell receptor beta chain is from a study of T cell repertoires in cytomegalovirus infection. Study context: Public TCR beta signature analysis indicated the presence of both CMV infection and matching HLA type.

Study-wide results and limits: Ex vivo responses were dominated by HLA-C-restricted CMV-specific TCR beta clonotypes. CMV carriers with the relevant HLA were identified by cumulative public TCR beta family frequency.

Regarding this clonotype: Its specificity is not known.

One entry per CDR3 protein results from TCRdb running MiXCR on the reads. The sample holds more than 500,000 distinct CDR3 sequences, about 17% seen once. Germline values: CDR1 KGHSH, CDR2 LQKENI. The V end was cut by 2 bases, the J end by 4 bases, with 12 bases between. This CDR3 is 16 amino acids long. The V gene is TRBV18, the J gene TRBJ2-6; TRBD2 might be the D (6 bases). The receptor was isolated from a human donor in good health (CMV status not recorded). Some clones in this sample may be carry-over from other donors' samples. Sequencing was performed on CD8+ T cells from PBMCs. The CDR3 bases are TGTGCCAGCTCACCATGGGAGGTGCCGGGGGCCAACGTCCTGACTTTC. It is translated as CASSPWEVPGANVLTF.